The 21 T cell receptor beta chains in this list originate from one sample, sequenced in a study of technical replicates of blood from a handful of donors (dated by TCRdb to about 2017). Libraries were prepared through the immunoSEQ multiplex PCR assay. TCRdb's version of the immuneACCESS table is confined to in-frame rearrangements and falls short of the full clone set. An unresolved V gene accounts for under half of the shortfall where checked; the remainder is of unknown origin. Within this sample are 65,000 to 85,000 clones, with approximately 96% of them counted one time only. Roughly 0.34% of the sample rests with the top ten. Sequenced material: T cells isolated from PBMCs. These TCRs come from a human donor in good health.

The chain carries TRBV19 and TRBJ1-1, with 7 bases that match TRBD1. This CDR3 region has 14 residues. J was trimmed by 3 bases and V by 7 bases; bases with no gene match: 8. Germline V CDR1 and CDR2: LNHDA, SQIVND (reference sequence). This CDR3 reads CASTPRDSHTEAFF. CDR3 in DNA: TGTGCCAGTACCCCTAGGGACAGCCACACTGAAGCTTTCTTT.

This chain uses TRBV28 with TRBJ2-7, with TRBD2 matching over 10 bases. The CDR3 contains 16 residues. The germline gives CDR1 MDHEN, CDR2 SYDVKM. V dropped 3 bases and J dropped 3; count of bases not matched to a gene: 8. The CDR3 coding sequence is TGTGCCAGCAGTTTGGGTGGGACTAGCGCCTACTACGAGCAGTACTTC. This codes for CASSLGGTSAYYEQYF.

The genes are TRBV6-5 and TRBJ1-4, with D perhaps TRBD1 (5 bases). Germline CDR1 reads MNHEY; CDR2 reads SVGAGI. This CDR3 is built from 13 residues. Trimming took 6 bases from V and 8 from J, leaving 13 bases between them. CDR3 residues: CASSLDRGEKLFF. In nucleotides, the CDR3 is TGTGCCAGCAGCCTCGACCGGGGGGAAAAACTGTTTTTT.

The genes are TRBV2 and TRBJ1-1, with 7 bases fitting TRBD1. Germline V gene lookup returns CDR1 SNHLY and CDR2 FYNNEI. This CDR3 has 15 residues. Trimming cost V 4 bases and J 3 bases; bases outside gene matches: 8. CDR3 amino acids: CASSGDRALYTEAFF. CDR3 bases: TGTGCCAGCAGTGGAGACAGGGCTTTGTACACTGAAGCTTTCTTT.

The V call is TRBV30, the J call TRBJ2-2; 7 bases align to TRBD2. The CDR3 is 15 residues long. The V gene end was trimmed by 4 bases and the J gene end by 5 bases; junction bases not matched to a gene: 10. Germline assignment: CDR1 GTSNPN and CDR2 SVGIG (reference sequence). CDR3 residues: CAWTLGGSPTGELFF. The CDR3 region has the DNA TGTGCCTGGACATTGGGCGGGAGCCCTACCGGGGAGCTGTTTTTT. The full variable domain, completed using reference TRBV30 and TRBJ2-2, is SQTIHQWPATLVQPVGSPLSLECTVEGTSNPNLYWYRQAAGRGLQLLFYSVGIGQISSEVPQNLSASRPQDRQFILSSKKLLLSDSGFYLCAWTLGGSPTGELFFGEGSRLTVL.

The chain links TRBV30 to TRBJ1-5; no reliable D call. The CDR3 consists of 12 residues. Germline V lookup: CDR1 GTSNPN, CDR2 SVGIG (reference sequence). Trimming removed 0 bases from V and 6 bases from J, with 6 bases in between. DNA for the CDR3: TGTGCCTGGAGTGTTGGACTTCAGCCCCAGCATTTT. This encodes CAWSVGLQPQHF.

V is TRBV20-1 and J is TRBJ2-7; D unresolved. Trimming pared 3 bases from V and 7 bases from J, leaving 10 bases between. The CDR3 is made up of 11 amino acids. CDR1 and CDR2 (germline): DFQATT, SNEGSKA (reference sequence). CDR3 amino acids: CSASAPGEQYF. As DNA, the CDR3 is TGCAGTGCTAGCGCCCCCGGGGAGCAGTACTTC.

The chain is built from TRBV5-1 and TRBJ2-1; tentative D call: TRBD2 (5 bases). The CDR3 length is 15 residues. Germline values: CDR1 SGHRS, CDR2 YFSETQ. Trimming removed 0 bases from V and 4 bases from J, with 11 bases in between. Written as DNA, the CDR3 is TGCGCCAGCAGCTTGGTCGAGCGGCGGTACAATGAGCAGTTCTTC. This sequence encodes CASSLVERRYNEQFF.

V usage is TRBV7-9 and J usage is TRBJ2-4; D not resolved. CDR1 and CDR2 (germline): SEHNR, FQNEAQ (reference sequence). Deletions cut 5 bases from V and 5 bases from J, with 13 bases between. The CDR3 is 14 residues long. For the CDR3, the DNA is TGTGCCAGCAGCCTTATACTGGGCGAAAACATTCAGTACTTC. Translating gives CASSLILGENIQYF.

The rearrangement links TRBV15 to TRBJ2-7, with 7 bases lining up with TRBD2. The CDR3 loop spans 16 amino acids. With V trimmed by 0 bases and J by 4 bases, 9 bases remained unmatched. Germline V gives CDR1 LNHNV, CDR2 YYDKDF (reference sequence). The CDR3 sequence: CATSRDQGGGGYEQYF. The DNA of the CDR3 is TGTGCCACCAGCAGAGATCAAGGCGGGGGAGGTTACGAGCAGTACTTC.

DNA for the CDR3: TGTGCCATCACTGACTATCCGGGGAGTCGCAGCGAGCAGTACTTC. It yields the protein CAITDYPGSRSEQYF. The V call is TRBV10-3, the J call TRBJ2-7; possibly TRBD2 for D (5 bases). Germline V gene sequence: CDR1 ENHRY, CDR2 SYGVKD. Between the trimmed V and J ends, which lost 7 bases and 6 bases, there was a span of 22 bases. This CDR3 is built from 15 residues.

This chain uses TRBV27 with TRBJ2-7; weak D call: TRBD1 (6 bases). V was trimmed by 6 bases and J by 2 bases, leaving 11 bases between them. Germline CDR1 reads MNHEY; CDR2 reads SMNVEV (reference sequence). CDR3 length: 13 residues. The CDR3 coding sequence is TGTGCCAGCAGCGTCGGACAGCCCTACGAGCAGTACTTC. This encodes CASSVGQPYEQYF.

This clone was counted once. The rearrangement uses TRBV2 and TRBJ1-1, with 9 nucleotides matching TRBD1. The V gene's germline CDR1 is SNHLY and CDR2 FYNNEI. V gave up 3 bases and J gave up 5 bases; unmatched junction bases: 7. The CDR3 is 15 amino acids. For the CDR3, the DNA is TGTGCCAGCAGTGAGTCAGGGACAGGGAGGACTGAAGCTTTCTTT. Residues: CASSESGTGRTEAFF.

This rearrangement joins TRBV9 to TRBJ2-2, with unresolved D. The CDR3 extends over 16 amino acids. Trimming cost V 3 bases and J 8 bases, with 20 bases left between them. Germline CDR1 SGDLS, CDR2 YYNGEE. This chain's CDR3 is CASSGNTQGVLGELFF. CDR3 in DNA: TGTGCCAGCAGCGGTAACACACAAGGAGTTCTGGGGGAGCTGTTTTTT.

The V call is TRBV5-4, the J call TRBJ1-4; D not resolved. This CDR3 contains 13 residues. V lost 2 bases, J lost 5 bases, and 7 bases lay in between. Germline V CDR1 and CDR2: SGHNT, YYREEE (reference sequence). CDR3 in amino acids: CASSFYRNEKLFF. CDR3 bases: TGTGCCAGCAGCTTTTACCGGAATGAAAAACTGTTTTTT.

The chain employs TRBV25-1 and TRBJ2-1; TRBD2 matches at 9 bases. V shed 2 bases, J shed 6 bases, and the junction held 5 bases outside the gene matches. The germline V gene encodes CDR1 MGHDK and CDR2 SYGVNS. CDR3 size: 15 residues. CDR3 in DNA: TGTGCCAGCAGTGAAATAGGACTAGCGTTCAATGAGCAGTTCTTC. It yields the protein CASSEIGLAFNEQFF.

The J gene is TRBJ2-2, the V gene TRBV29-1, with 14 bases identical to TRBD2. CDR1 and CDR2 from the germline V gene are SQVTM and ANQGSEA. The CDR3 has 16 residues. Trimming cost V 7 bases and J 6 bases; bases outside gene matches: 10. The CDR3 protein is CSALGLAGEWAGELFF. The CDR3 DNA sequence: TGCAGCGCTTTGGGACTAGCGGGAGAGTGGGCCGGGGAGCTGTTTTTT.

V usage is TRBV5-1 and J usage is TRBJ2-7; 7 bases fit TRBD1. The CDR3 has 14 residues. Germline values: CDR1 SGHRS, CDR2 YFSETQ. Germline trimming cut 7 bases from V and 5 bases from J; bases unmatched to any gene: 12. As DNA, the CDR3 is TGCGCCAGCTCCCGAGGGGGCAGGGGGAACGAGCAGTACTTC. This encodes CASSRGGRGNEQYF.

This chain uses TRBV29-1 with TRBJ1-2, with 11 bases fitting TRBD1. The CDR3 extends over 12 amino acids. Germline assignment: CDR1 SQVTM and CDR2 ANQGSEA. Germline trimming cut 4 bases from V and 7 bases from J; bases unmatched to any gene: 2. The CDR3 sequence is CSVGTGGSGYTF. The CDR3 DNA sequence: TGCAGCGTTGGGACAGGGGGCTCTGGCTACACCTTC.

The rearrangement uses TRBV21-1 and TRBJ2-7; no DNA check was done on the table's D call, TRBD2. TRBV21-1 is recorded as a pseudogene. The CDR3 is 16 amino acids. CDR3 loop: CASSKAVRGTSNEQYF. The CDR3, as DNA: TGTGCCAGCAGCAAAGCTGTTCGGGGAACGTCTAACGAGCAGTACTTC.

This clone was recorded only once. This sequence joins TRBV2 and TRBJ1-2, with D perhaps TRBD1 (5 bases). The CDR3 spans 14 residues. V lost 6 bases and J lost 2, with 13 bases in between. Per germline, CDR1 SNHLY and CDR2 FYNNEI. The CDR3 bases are TGTGCCAGCAGCGTACAAACAGGAAACTATGGCTACACCTTC. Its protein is CASSVQTGNYGYTF.